Here is one TCR beta chain with its context. The entry originates in a study of blood T cell repertoires in COVID-19. TCRdb's table, derived via immunoSEQ multiplex PCR, lists solely in-frame clones and lacks some. This table holds 230,000 or so clones, just over 85% found once. CDR3 length: 13 residues. The rearrangement uses TRBV21-1 and TRBJ1-2; TRBD1 is the table's D call, not checked against the DNA. TRBV21-1 is marked as a pseudogene. The source is a middle-aged woman with acute COVID-19. Material for sequencing was PBMCs or T cells enriched from blood (not recorded which). The CDR3 bases are TGTGCCAGCAGCGGACAGGCCAACTATGGCTACACCTTC. It codes for CASSGQANYGYTF.